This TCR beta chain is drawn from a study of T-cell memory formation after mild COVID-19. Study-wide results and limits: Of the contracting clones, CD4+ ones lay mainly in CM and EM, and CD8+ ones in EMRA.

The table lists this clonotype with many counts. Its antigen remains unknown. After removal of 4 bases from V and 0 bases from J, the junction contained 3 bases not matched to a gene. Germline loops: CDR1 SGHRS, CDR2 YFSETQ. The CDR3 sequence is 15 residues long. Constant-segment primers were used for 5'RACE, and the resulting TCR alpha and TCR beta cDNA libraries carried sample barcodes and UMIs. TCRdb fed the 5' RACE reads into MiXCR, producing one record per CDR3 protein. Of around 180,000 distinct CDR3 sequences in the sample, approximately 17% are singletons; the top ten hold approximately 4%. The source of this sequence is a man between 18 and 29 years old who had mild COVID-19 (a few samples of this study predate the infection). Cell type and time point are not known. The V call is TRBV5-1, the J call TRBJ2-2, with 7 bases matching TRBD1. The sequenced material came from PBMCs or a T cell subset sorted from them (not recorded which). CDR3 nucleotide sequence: TGCGCCAGCAGCCTGGGACAGCCGAACACCGGGGAGCTGTTTTTT. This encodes CASSLGQPNTGELFF.